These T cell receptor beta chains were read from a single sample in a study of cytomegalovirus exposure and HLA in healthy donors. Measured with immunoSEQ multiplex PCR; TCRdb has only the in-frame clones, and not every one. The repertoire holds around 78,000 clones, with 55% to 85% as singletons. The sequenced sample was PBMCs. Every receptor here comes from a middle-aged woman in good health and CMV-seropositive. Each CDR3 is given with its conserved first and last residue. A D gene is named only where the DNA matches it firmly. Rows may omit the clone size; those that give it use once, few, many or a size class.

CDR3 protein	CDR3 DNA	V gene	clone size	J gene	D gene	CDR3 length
CASSFKPVTEAFF	TGTGCCAGCAGTTTCAAACCGGTTACTGAAGCTTTCTTT	TRBV27	-	TRBJ1-1	-	13
CASSFQGSGNSPLHF	TGTGCCAGCAGCTTCCAGGGTTCAGGGAATTCACCCCTCCACTTT	TRBV7-2	-	TRBJ1-6	-	15
CASSVVGELRTGELFF	TGTGCCAGCAGCGTAGTTGGAGAGCTTAGGACCGGGGAGCTGTTTTTT	TRBV9	-	TRBJ2-2	-	16
CASSWTGSPHEQYF	TGTGCCAGCAGTTGGACAGGTTCTCCCCACGAGCAGTACTTC	TRBV2	-	TRBJ2-7	TRBD1	14
CASSLSTPQGRGYGYTF	TGTGCCAGCAGCTTATCGACACCACAGGGACGGGGCTATGGCTACACCTTC	TRBV7-6	-	TRBJ1-2	-	17
CASSSYRLDEKLFF	TGTGCCAGCAGTTCATACAGATTGGATGAAAAACTGTTTTTT	TRBV28	few	TRBJ1-4	-	14
CASSPPGQAYEQYF	TGTGCCAGCAGCCCGCCGGGACAAGCCTACGAGCAGTACTTC	TRBV7-9	-	TRBJ2-7	-	14
CASSGIQGPSYEQYF	TGTGCCAGCAGTGGCATACAGGGTCCCTCCTACGAGCAGTACTTC	TRBV2	-	TRBJ2-7	-	15
CASSVGVNYGYTF	TGTGCCAGCAGCGTAGGAGTTAACTATGGCTACACCTTC	TRBV9	-	TRBJ1-2	-	13
CASSLHPGQGYNEQFF	TGTGCCAGCTCTCTACACCCGGGACAGGGGTACAATGAGCAGTTCTTC	TRBV18	-	TRBJ2-1	TRBD1	16
CASSSGTGGKDTQYF	TGTGCCAGCAGTTCCGGGACAGGGGGCAAAGATACGCAGTATTTT	TRBV27	-	TRBJ2-3	TRBD1	15
CASSARLAGDQETQYF	TGTGCCAGCAGTGCCCGACTAGCGGGGGACCAAGAGACCCAGTACTTC	TRBV2	once	TRBJ2-5	TRBD2	16
CASSIYRGRRTEAFF	TGTGCCAGTAGTATATACAGGGGGCGGAGAACTGAAGCTTTCTTT	TRBV19	-	TRBJ1-1	TRBD1	15
CATLARGGSTDTQYF	TGTGCCACCCTCGCCCGGGGAGGCAGCACAGATACGCAGTATTTT	TRBV10-3	many	TRBJ2-3	-	15
CASSYSATVTRQAFF	TGTGCCAGCAGTTACTCGGCGACAGTCACCCGTCAAGCTTTCTTT	TRBV6-5	-	TRBJ1-1	-	15
CASSFRAARDTIYF	TGTGCCAGCAGCTTCCGGGCCGCCAGGGACACCATATATTTT	TRBV5-8	few	TRBJ1-3	-	14
CASSEMGDPAFF	TGTGCCAGCAGTGAAATGGGCGACCCGGCTTTCTTT	TRBV6-1	-	TRBJ1-1	-	12
CASSQETGVNEQFF	TGTGCCAGCTCACAGGAGACAGGGGTCAATGAGCAGTTCTTC	TRBV18	-	TRBJ2-1	TRBD1	14
CASGGRTGFGEKLFF	TGTGCCAGCGGGGGGAGGACAGGTTTCGGTGAAAAACTGTTTTTT	TRBV6-1	-	TRBJ1-4	TRBD1	15
CASSLGQDASEAFF	TGCGCCAGCAGCTTGGGACAGGACGCTTCAGAAGCTTTCTTT	TRBV5-1	-	TRBJ1-1	-	14
CASRSTGVIYSNQPQHF	TGCGCCAGCAGATCGACAGGGGTAATCTATAGCAATCAGCCCCAGCATTTT	TRBV5-1	-	TRBJ1-5	TRBD1	17
CAINSGGTYNEQFF	TGTGCCATCAATTCAGGGGGCACCTACAATGAGCAGTTCTTC	TRBV10-3	many	TRBJ2-1	TRBD1	14
CASSPGQGLETQYF	TGTGCCAGCTCACCGGGACAGGGCCTAGAGACCCAGTACTTC	TRBV18	-	TRBJ2-5	TRBD1	14
CASSQDQGGGETQYF	TGCGCCAGCAGCCAAGATCAGGGGGGCGGGGAGACCCAGTACTTC	TRBV4-1	few	TRBJ2-5	-	15
CSVWKGDSVYEQHF	TGCAGCGTGTGGAAGGGGGACAGCGTCTACGAGCAGCACTTC	TRBV29-1	-	TRBJ2-7	TRBD1	14
CATRDRLSNQPQHF	TGTGCCACCCGGGACAGGTTAAGCAATCAGCCCCAGCATTTT	TRBV2	-	TRBJ1-5	TRBD1	14
CASSQDEGRTQYF	TGCGCCAGCAGCCAAGACGAGGGCAGGACGCAGTATTTT	TRBV4-1	-	TRBJ2-3	-	13
CASSEAVTGYEKLFF	TGTGCCAGCAGTGAAGCAGTGACAGGTTATGAAAAACTGTTTTTT	TRBV2	-	TRBJ1-4	-	15
CASRGGTDTQYF	TGTGCCAGCCGGGGGGGCACAGATACGCAGTATTTT	TRBV19	-	TRBJ2-3	TRBD2	12
CASSPSDRAAVGYTF	TGTGCCAGCAGTCCCTCCGACAGGGCTGCGGTCGGCTACACCTTC	TRBV27	-	TRBJ1-2	TRBD1	15
CASSETGDYGYTF	TGTGCCAGCAGCGAGACAGGGGACTATGGCTACACCTTC	TRBV9	-	TRBJ1-2	TRBD1	13
CASSYGASGKEKLFF	TGTGCCAGCAGTTACGGAGCCTCGGGTAAAGAAAAACTGTTTTTT	TRBV6-5	-	TRBJ1-4	-	15
CASSRGSGGYTF	TGTGCCAGCAGTCGGGGATCGGGTGGCTACACCTTC	TRBV6-1	few	TRBJ1-2	-	12
CASSQRTGYEQYF	TGTGCCAGCAGCCAACGGACTGGCTACGAGCAGTACTTC	TRBV7-6	-	TRBJ2-7	-	13
CASSPTGGGMNTEAFF	TGCGCCAGCAGCCCGACGGGCGGGGGGATGAACACTGAAGCTTTCTTT	TRBV5-1	-	TRBJ1-1	-	16
CSVEKSTGPAEAFF	TGCAGCGTTGAAAAGAGCACAGGGCCGGCTGAAGCTTTCTTT	TRBV29-1	-	TRBJ1-1	-	14
CASSHDRGNTEAFF	TGTGCCAGCAGCCACGACAGGGGGAACACTGAAGCTTTCTTT	TRBV7-2	-	TRBJ1-1	TRBD1	14